This T cell receptor (beta chain) was observed in a study of Graves' ophthalmopathy and Graves' hyperthyroidism. Study findings and constraints: Ophthalmopathy cases were distinguished from stable hyperthyroidism by a 13-signature model, reaching roughly 90% sensitivity and around 80% specificity. Among thyroid clonotypes expanded above 0.001 frequency, most also appeared in blood.

Transcripts of RNA were the source for amplifying TCR beta CDR3 regions. An opening RT-PCR round employed HTBI primers and preceded a second-round multiplex PCR. MiXCR was run by TCRdb on the multiplex PCR reads, yielding one entry per CDR3 protein. The sample consists of about 700,000 distinct CDR3 sequences, 40% of them appearing once. Donors with ophthalmopathy: moderate-to-severe activity, CAS ≥3, NOSPECS ≥4, duration under 3 months. Physicians reached a diagnosis by relying on clinical symptoms, serum thyroxine, TRAb, thyroid ultrasound and orbital computed tomography. Concerning this clonotype itself: Its target is unknown. At one end, the junction sequence differs from germline, possibly due to a read error.

The CDR3 totals 15 residues. Germline-derived CDR1 and CDR2 are DFQATT and SNEGSKA (reference sequence). The V and J genes are TRBV20-1 and TRBJ2-7, with D uncertain. The clonotype originates from an adult man with Graves' ophthalmopathy. Sequencing was done on a sample of peripheral blood. In DNA, the CDR3 is TGCAGTGCTAGATTGAGTTGGCAGACCTCCTACGAGCGGTACTTC. Protein sequence: CSARLSWQTSYERYF.